Presented here are 3 T cell receptor beta chains from one specimen sequenced in a study of T cells in Graves' hyperthyroidism and ophthalmopathy. RNA transcripts yielded amplified TCR beta CDR3 regions. A first-round RT-PCR of the TCR CDR3 used the HTBI primer set. In TCRdb, the multiplex PCR reads were re-called with MiXCR into one record per CDR3 protein. The repertoire holds nearly 750,000 distinct CDR3 sequences, with 35% as singletons. The sequenced sample consisted of blood. The receptors derive from a woman aged 40 to 50 with Graves' hyperthyroidism.

There are a few counts of this clonotype. The rearrangement links TRBV5-5 to TRBJ1-3, with 8 bases identical to TRBD1. V lost 0 bases, J lost 4 bases, and 12 bases stayed unmatched. This CDR3 has 18 amino acids. Per germline, CDR1 SGHKS and CDR2 YYEKEE (reference sequence). The DNA for the CDR3 is TGTGCCAGCAGCTTGGAAGGGCTCGGACAGGGTGGAGGAAACACCATATATTTT. It translates to CASSLEGLGQGGGNTIYF.

Comment on this clonotype: This may stem from a read error, because a much larger clone lies one nucleotide away. The chain combines TRBV19 with TRBJ1-5, with D perhaps matching TRBD1 (5 bases). Germline CDR1 reads LNHDA; CDR2 reads SQIVND (reference sequence). Trimming cost V 9 bases and J 5 bases, with 8 bases left between them. The CDR3 is made up of 11 amino acids. CDR3 amino acids: CARGGDQPQHF. CDR3 sequence (DNA): TGTGCCAGGGGGGGGGATCAGCCCCAGCATTTT. Based on the CDR3 plus reference TRBV19 and TRBJ1-5, the full variable domain is DGGITQSPKYLFRKEGQNVTLSCEQNLNHDAMYWYRQDPGQGLRLIYYSQIVNDFQKGDIAEGYSVSREKKESFPLTVTSAQKNPTAFYLCARGGDQPQHFGDGTRLSIL.

This sequence joins TRBV7-6 and TRBJ2-5, with TRBD1 matching 9 bases. V gave up 8 bases and J gave up 5 bases; unmatched junction bases: 12. The CDR3 spans 15 residues. From germline, CDR1 is SGHVS and CDR2 FNYEAQ. This CDR3 is CASSPLRDRVETQYF. The CDR3 nucleotides read TGTGCCAGCTCGCCCCTCCGGGACAGGGTGGAGACCCAGTACTTC.